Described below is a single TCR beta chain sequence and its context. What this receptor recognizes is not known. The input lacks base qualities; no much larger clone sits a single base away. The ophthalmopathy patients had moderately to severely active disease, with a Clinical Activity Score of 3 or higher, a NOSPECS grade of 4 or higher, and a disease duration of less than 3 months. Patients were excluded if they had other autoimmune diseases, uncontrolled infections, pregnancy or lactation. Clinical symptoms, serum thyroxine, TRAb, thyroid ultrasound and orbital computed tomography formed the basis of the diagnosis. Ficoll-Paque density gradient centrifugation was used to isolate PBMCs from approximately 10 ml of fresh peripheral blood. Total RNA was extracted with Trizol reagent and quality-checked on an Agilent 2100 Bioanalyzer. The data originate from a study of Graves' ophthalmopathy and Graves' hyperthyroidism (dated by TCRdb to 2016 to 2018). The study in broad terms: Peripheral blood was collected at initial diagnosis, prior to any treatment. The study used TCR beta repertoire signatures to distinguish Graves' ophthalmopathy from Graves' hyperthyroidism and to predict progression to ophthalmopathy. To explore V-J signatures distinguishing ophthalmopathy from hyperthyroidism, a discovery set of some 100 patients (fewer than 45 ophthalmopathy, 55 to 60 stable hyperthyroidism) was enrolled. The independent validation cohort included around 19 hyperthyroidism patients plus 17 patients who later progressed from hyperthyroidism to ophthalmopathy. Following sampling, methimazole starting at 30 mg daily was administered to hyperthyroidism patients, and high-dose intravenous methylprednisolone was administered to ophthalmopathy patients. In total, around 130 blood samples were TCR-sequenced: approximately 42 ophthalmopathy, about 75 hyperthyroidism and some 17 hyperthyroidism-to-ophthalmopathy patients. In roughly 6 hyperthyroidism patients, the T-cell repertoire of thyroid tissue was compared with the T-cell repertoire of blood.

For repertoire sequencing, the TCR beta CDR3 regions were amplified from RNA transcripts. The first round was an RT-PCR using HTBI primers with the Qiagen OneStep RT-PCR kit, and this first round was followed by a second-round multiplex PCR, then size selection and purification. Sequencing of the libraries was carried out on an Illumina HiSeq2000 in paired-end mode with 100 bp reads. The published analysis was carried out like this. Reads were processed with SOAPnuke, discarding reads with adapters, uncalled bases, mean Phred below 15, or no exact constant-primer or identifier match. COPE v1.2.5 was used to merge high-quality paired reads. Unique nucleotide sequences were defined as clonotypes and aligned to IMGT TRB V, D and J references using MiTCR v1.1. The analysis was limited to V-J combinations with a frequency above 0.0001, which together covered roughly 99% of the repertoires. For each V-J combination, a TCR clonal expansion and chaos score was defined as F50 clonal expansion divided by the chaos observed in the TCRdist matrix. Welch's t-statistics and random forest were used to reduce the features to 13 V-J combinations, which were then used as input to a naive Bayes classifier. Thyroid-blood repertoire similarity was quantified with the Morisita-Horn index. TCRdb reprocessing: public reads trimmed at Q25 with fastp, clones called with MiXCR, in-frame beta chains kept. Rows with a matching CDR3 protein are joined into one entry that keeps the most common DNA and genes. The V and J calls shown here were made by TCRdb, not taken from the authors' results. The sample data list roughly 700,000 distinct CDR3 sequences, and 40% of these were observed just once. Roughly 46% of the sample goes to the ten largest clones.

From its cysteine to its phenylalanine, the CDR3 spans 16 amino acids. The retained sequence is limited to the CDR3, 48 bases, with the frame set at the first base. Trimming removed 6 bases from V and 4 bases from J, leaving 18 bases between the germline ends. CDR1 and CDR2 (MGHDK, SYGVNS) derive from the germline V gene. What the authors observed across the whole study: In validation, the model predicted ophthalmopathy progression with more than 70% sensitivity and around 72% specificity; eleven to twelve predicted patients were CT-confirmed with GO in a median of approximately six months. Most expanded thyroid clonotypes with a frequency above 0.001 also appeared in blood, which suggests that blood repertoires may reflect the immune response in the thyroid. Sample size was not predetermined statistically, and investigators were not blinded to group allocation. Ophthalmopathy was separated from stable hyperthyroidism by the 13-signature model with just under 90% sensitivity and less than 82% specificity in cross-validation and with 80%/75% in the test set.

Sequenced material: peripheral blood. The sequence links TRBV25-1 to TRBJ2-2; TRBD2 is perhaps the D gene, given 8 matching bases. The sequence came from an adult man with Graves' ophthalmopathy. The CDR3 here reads CASRPGGGGLTGELFF. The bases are TGTGCCAGCAGACCGGGAGGGGGCGGACTCACCGGGGAGCTGTTTTTT.